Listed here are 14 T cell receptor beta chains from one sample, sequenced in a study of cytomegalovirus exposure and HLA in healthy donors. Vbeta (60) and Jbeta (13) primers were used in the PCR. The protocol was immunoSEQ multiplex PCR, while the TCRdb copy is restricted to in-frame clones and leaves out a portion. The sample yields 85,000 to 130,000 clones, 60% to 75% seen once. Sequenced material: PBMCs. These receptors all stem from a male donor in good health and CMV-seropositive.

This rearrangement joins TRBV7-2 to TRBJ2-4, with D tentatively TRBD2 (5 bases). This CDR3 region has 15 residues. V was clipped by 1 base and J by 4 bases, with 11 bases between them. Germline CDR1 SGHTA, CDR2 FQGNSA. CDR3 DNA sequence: TGTGCCAGCAGCTTAGTCAGACTACCGAAAAACATTCAGTACTTC. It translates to CASSLVRLPKNIQYF.

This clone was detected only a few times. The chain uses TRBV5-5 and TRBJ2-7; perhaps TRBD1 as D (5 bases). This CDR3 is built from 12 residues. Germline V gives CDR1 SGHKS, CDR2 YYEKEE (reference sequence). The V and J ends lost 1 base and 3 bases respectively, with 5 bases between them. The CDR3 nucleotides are TGTGCCAGCAGCTTGCAGGGCTACGAGCAGTACTTC. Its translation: CASSLQGYEQYF.

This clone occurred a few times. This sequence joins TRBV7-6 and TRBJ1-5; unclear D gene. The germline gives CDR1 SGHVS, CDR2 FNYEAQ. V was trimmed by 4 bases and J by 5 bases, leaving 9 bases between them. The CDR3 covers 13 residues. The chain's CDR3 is CASSWSRDQPQHF. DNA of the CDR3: TGTGCCAGCAGCTGGTCCCGGGATCAGCCCCAGCATTTT.

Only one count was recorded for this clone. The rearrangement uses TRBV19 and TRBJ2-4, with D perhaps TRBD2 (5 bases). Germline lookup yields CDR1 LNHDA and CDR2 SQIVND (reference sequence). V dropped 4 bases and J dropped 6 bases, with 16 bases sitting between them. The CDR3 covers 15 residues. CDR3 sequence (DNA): TGTGCCAGTAGTAACCCGTGGACTGGACCAAACATTCAGTACTTC. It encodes CASSNPWTGPNIQYF.

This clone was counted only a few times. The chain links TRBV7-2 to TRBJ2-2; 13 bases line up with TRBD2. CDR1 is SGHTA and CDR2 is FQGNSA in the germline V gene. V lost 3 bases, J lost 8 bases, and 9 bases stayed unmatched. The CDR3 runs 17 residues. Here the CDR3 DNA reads TGTGCCAGCAGCTTGGATCCAGGACTAGCGGGAGTTGGGGAGCTGTTTTTT. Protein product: CASSLDPGLAGVGELFF.

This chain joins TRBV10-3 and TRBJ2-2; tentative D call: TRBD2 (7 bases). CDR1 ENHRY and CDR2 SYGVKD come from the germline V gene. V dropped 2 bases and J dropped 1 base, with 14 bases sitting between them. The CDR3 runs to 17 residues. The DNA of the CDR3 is TGTGCCATCAGTGAGAGGGGCGGGGGCCTGAACACCGGGGAGCTGTTTTTT. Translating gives CAISERGGGLNTGELFF.

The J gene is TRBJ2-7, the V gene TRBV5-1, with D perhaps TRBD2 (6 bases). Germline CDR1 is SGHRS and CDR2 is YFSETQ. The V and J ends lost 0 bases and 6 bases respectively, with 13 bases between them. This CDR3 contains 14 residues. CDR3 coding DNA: TGCGCCAGCAGCTTGGTCCCCGGGACTCGCGAGCAGTACTTC. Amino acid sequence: CASSLVPGTREQYF.

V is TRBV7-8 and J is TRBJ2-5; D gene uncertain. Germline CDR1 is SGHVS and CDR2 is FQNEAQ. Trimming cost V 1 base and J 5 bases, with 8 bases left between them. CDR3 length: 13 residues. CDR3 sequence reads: CASSLGPRETQYF. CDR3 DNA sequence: TGTGCCAGCAGCTTAGGCCCTCGGGAGACCCAGTACTTC.

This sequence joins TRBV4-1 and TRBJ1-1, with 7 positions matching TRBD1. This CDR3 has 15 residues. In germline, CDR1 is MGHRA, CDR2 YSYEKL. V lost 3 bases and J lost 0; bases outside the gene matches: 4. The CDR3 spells CASSHKQGMNTEAFF. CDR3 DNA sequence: TGCGCCAGCAGCCACAAACAGGGGATGAACACTGAAGCTTTCTTT.

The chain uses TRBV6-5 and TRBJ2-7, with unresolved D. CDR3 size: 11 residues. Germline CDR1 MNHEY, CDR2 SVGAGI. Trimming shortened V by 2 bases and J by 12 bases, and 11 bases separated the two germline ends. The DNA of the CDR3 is TGTGCCAGCAGTTACGCGGCAAAGACGTACTTC. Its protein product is CASSYAAKTYF.

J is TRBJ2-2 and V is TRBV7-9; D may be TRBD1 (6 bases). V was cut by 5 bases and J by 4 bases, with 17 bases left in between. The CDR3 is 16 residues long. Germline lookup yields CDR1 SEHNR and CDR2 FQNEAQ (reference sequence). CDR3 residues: CASSLTGKGSTGELFF. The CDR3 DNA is TGTGCCAGCAGCCTAACAGGGAAGGGTAGCACCGGGGAGCTGTTTTTT.

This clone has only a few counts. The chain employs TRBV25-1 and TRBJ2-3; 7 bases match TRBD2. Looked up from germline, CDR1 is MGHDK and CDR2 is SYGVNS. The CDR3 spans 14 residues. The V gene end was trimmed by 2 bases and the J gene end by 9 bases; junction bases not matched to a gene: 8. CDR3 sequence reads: CASSEGGGLSTQYF. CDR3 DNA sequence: TGTGCCAGCAGTGAAGGGGGGGGATTGAGCACGCAGTATTTT.

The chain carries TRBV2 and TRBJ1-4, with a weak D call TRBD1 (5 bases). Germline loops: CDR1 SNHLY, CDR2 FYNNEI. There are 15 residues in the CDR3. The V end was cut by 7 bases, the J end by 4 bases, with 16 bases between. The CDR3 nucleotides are TGTGCCAGCACCGGTTCAGGGCTGATTAATGAAAAACTGTTTTTT. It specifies CASTGSGLINEKLFF.

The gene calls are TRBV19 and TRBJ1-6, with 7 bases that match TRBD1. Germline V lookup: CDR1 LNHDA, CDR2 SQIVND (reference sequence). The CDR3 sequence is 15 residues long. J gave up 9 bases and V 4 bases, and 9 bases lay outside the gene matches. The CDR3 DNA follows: TGTGCCAGTAGTACCGCGACAGGGTTTGGTTCACCCCTCCACTTT. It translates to CASSTATGFGSPLHF.